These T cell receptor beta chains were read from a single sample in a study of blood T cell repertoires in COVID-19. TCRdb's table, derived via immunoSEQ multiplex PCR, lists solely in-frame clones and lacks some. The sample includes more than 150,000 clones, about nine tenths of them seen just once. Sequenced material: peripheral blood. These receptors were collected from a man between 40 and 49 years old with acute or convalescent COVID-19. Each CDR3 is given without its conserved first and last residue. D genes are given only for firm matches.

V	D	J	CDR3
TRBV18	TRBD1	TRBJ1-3	ASSPGQGRFSGNTIY
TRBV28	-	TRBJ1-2	ASTKRDYGYT
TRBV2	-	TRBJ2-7	ASRPAGQSNEQY
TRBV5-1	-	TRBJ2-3	ASSFGGITDTQY
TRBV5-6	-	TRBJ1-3	ASSLELTGTGNTIY
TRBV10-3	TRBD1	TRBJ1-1	AINPTGLDTEAF
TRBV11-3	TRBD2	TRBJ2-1	ASSLDRLAGVNEQF
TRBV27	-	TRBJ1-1	ASSRSGWMNTEAF
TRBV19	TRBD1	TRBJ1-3	ASSTDRASGNTIY
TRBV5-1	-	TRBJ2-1	ASSLVLSPYNEQF
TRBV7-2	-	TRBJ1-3	ASMRARGTIY
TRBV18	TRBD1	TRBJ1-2	ASSPSGTGGDYGYT
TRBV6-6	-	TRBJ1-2	ASDTGIDYGYT
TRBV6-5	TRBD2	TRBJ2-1	ASSYSAGGRNEQF
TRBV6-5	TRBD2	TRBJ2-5	ASSTVAGGVETQY
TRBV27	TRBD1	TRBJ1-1	ASSRRTGGVAEAF
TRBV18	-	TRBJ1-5	ASSPPGQVGQPQH
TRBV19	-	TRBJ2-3	ASSIGGGRFDTQY
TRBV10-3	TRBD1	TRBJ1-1	AITPSRDRGPTEAF